The subject of this entry is one T cell receptor (beta chain). Its antigen is still unknown. This specimen belongs to a study of T-cell memory formation after mild COVID-19. Broader study findings: The CD4+ clones that contracted clustered mainly within CM and EM, and the CD8+ clones concentrated in EMRA. Pre-infection memory held some responding clones, suggesting pre-existing cross-reactive T cells responded. Clones contracting day 15 to 85 were balanced CD4/CD8; later expanders leaned CD4+.

TCRdb used MiXCR to reprocess the 5' RACE reads, holding one entry per CDR3 protein. The table lists 110,000 or so distinct CDR3 sequences, about 20% of them singletons. Germline-derived CDR1 and CDR2 are SGHTA and FQGNSA. The CDR3 spans 14 residues. The trim removed 1 base at V and 3 bases at J, leaving 2 bases unmatched. The chain employs TRBV7-2 and TRBJ2-7, with 8 bases matching TRBD2. The specimen was PBMCs or a T cell subset sorted from them (not recorded which). This receptor was taken from a man younger than 35 who had mild COVID-19 (a few samples of this study predate the infection). Cell type and time point are not known. In DNA, the CDR3 is TGTGCCAGCAGCTTAGTACTAGCGGACTACGAGCAGTACTTC. Protein product: CASSLVLADYEQYF.